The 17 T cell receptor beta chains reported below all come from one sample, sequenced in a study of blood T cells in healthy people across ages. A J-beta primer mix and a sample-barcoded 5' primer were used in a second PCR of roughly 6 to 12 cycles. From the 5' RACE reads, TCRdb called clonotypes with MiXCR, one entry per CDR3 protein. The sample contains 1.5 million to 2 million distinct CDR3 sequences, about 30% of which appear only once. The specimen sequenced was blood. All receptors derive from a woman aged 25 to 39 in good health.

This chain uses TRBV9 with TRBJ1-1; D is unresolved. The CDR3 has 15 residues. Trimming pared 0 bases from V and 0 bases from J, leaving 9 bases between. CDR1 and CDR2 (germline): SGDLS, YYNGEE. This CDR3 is CASSVVDGLNTEAFF. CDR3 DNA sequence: TGTGCCAGCAGCGTAGTGGACGGCTTGAACACTGAAGCTTTCTTT.

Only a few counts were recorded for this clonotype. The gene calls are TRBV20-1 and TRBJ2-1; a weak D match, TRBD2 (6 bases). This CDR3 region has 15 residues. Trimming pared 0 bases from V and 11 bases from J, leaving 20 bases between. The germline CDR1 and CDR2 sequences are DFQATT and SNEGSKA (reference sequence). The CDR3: CSARDPWDLRQKQFF. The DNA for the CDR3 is TGCAGTGCTAGAGACCCTTGGGACTTGCGACAGAAGCAGTTCTTC.

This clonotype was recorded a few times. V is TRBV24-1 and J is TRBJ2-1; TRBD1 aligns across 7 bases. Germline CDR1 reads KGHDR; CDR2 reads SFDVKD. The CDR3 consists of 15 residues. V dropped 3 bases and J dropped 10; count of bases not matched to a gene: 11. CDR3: CATSDRRDRVDEQFF. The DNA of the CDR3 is TGTGCCACCAGTGATCGGCGAGACAGGGTAGACGAGCAGTTCTTC.

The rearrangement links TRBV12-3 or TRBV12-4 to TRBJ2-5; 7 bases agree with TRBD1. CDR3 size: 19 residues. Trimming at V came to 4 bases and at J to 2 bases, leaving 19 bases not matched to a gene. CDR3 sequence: CASSYRADRVLPRQETQYF. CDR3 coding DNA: TGTGCCAGCAGTTATAGGGCAGACAGGGTTTTGCCACGTCAAGAGACCCAGTACTTC.

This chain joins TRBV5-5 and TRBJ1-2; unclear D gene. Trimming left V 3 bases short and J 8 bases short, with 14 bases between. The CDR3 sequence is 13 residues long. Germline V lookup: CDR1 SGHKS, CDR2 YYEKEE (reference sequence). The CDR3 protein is CASSSVGLWGYTF. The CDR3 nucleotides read TGTGCCAGCAGCTCAGTCGGGCTGTGGGGCTACACCTTC.

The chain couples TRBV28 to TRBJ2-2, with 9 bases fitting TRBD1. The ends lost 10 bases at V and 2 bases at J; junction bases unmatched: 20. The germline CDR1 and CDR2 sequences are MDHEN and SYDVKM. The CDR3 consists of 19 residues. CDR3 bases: TGTGCCATCAATATGTGGGACAGGGTCCTGCCATTTAACACCGGGGAGCTGTTTTTT. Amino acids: CAINMWDRVLPFNTGELFF. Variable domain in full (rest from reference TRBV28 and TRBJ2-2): DVKVTQSSRYLVKRTGEKVFLECVQDMDHENMFWYRQDPGLGLRLIYFSYDVKMKEKGDIPEGYSVSREKKERFSLILESASTNQTSMYLCAINMWDRVLPFNTGELFFGEGSRLTVL.

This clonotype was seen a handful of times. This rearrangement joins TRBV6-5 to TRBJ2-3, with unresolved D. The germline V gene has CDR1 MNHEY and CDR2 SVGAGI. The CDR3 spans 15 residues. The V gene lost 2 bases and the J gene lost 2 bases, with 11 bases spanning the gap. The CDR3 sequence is CASSYVRGNTDTQYF. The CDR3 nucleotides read TGTGCCAGCAGTTACGTCCGAGGCAACACAGATACGCAGTATTTT.

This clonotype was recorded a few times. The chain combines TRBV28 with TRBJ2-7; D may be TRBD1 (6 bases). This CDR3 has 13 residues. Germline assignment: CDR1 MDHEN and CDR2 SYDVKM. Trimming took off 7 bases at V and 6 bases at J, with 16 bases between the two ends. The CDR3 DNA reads TGTGCCAGCATGGGGGCAGGGGAGCTCGAGCAGTACTTC. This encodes CASMGAGELEQYF.

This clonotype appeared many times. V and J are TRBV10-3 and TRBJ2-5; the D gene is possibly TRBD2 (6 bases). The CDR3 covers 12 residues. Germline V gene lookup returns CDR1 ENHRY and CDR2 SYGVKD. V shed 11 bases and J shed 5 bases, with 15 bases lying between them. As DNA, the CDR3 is TGTGCCTCCGGTCCCGGAGGGGAGACCCAGTACTTC. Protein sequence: CASGPGGETQYF.

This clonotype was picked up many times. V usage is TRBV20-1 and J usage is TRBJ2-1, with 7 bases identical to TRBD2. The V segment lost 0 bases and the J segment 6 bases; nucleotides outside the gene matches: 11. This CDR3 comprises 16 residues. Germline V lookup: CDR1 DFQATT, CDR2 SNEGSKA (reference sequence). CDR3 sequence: CSARDRLAGVINEQFF. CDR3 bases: TGCAGTGCTAGAGATCGACTGGCGGGGGTTATCAATGAGCAGTTCTTC.

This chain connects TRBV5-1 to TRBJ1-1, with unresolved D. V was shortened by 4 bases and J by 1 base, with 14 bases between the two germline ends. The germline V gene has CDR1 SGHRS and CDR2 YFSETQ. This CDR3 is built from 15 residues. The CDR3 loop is CASSPSGTRNTEAFF. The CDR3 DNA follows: TGCGCCAGCAGCCCCTCGGGTACTAGGAACACTGAAGCTTTCTTT. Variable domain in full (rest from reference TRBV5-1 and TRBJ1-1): KAGVTQTPRYLIKTRGQQVTLSCSPISGHRSVSWYQQTPGQGLQFLFEYFSETQRNKGNFPGRFSGRQFSNSRSEMNVSTLELGDSALYLCASSPSGTRNTEAFFGQGTRLTVV.

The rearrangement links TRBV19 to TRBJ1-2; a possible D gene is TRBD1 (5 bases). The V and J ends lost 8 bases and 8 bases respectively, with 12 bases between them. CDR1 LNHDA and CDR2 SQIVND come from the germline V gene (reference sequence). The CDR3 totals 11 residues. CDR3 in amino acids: CASGRGEGYTF. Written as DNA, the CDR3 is TGTGCCAGTGGTCGGGGCGAGGGCTACACCTTC.

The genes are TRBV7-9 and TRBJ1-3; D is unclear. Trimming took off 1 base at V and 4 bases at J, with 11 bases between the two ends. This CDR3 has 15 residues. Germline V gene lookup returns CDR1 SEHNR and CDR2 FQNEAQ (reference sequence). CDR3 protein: CASSLGSGVGNTIYF. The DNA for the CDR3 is TGTGCCAGCAGCTTAGGGTCCGGGGTCGGAAACACCATATATTTT.

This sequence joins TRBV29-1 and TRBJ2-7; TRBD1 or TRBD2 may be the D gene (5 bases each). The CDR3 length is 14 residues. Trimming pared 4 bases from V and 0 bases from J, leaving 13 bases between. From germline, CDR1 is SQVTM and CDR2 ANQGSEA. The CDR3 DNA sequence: TGCAGCGTTGGGGGGTTGACGAGCTCCTACGAGCAGTACTTC. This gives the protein CSVGGLTSSYEQYF.

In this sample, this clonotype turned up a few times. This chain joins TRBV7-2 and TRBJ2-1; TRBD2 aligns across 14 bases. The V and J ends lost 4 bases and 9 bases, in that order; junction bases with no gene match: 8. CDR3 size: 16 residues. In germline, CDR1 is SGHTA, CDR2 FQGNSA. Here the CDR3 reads CASSSPGTSGRGEQFF. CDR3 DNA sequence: TGTGCCAGCAGCTCACCCGGGACTAGCGGGAGAGGTGAGCAGTTCTTC.

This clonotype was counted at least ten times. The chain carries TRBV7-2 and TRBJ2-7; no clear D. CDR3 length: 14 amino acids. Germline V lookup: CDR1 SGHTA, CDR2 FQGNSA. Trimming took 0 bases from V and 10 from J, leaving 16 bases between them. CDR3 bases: TGTGCCAGCAGCTTAGCCCTGACGCACCCATATCAGTACTTC. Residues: CASSLALTHPYQYF.

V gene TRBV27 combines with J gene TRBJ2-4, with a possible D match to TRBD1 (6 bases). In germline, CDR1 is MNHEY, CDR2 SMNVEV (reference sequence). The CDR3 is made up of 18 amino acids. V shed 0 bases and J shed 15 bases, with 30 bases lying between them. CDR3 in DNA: TGTGCCAGCAGTTTATCTAGTGGTGTAGAGACAGGTGGCAACGAGCGGTACTTC. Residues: CASSLSSGVETGGNERYF.